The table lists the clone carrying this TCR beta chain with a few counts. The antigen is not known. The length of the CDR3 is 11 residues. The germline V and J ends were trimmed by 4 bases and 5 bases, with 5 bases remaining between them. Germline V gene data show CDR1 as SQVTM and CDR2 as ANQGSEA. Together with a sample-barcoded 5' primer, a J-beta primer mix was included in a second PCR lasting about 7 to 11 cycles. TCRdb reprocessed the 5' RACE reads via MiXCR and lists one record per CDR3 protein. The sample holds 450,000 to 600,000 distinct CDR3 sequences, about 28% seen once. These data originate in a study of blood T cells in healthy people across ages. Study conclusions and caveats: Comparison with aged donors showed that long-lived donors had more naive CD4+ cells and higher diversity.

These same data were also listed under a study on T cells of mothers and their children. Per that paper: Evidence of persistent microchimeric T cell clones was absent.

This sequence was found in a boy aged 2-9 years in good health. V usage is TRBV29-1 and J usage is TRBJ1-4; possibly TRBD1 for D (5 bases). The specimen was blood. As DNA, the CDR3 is TGCAGCGTTGGGGGGAATGAAAAACTGTTTTTT. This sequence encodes CSVGGNEKLFF. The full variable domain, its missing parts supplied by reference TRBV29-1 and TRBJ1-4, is SAVISQKPSRDICQRGTSLTIQCQVDSQVTMMFWYRQQPGQSLTLIATANQGSEATYESGFVIDKFPISRPNLTFSTLTVSNMSPEDSSIYLCSVGGNEKLFFGSGTQLSVL.